This T cell receptor (beta chain) was documented in a study of blood T cell repertoires in COVID-19. Sequencing was performed with immunoSEQ multiplex PCR; in TCRdb, only in-frame clones are kept and a portion is missing. The sample holds over 200,000 clones, roughly 87% seen once. Germline CDR1 is DFQATT and CDR2 is SNEGSKA (reference sequence). This CDR3 is 18 amino acids long. The trim removed 3 bases at V and 5 bases at J, leaving 18 bases unmatched. The sequencing sample was made of peripheral blood. This receptor was identified in a woman between 18 and 29 years old who had recovered from COVID-19. The V and J genes are TRBV20-1 and TRBJ2-1; TRBD1 matches 8 bases. The CDR3 sequence is CSASPHRTRDRGNNEQFF. The CDR3 DNA reads as TGCAGTGCTAGTCCCCACCGGACCCGAGACAGGGGAAACAATGAGCAGTTCTTC.